A selection of T cell receptor beta chains follows, all from one sample in a study of blood T cell repertoires in COVID-19. Here immunoSEQ multiplex PCR was the method, and the copy in TCRdb shows in-frame clones only, minus some. The sample has under 350,000 clones, more than 85% seen once. The sample was peripheral blood. All receptors derive from a man aged 35-49 years with acute or convalescent COVID-19. The CDR3 runs from the conserved cysteine through the conserved F or W. Each record gives: CDR3 DNA, CDR3 protein, J gene, clone size, V gene, D gene. D genes are given only for firm matches. Clone size, where shown, is once, few, many, or a class for clones that have expanded.

cdr3_nt: TGTGCCACCAGTGGCCTAGACAGGTACGGACTCTGGTTCGGCGATCAGCCCCAGCATTTT; cdr3_aa: CATSGLDRYGLWFGDQPQHF; j_call: TRBJ1-5; clone_size: .; v_call: TRBV24-1; d_call: .
cdr3_nt: TGTGCCAGCAGCTCCCATGACAGGGTCGGCTATGGCTACACCTTC; cdr3_aa: CASSSHDRVGYGYTF; j_call: TRBJ1-2; clone_size: .; v_call: TRBV9; d_call: TRBD1
cdr3_nt: TGTGCCAGCAGTGAAGGGACTAGCGGGGGAGATACGCAGTATTTT; cdr3_aa: CASSEGTSGGDTQYF; j_call: TRBJ2-3; clone_size: .; v_call: TRBV6-1; d_call: TRBD2
cdr3_nt: TGTGCCAGCAGCTTAAGTACAGACGTCCTCCACTTT; cdr3_aa: CASSLSTDVLHF; j_call: TRBJ1-6; clone_size: .; v_call: TRBV7-9; d_call: .
cdr3_nt: TGTGCCAGCAGCTTAACAGTGTACAATGAGCAGTTCTTC; cdr3_aa: CASSLTVYNEQFF; j_call: TRBJ2-1; clone_size: once; v_call: TRBV5-4; d_call: .
cdr3_nt: TGTGCCAGCAGCCCGGGCGGGGGAAGGAATTCACCCCTCCACTTT; cdr3_aa: CASSPGGGRNSPLHF; j_call: TRBJ1-6; clone_size: few; v_call: TRBV5-4; d_call: .
cdr3_nt: TGTGCCAGCAGCGGGTCAATGTTAGGCTACACCTTC; cdr3_aa: CASSGSMLGYTF; j_call: TRBJ1-2; clone_size: .; v_call: TRBV6-5; d_call: .
cdr3_nt: TGTGCTAGTGGTTTTCTGGGACAGGGGGCAAAAGGCTACACCTTC; cdr3_aa: CASGFLGQGAKGYTF; j_call: TRBJ1-2; clone_size: .; v_call: TRBV12-5; d_call: TRBD1
cdr3_nt: TGCGCCAGCACGAGGGAGGGGGGACCCACTGAAGCTTTCTTT; cdr3_aa: CASTREGGPTEAFF; j_call: TRBJ1-1; clone_size: once; v_call: TRBV5-1; d_call: .
cdr3_nt: TGTGCCAGCAGGGGCCTCTACGAGCAGTACTTC; cdr3_aa: CASRGLYEQYF; j_call: TRBJ2-7; clone_size: .; v_call: TRBV27; d_call: .
cdr3_nt: TGTGCCAGTACTCCTAGAGCCTCTGGGAGGGATGAGCAGTTCTTC; cdr3_aa: CASTPRASGRDEQFF; j_call: TRBJ2-1; clone_size: .; v_call: TRBV19; d_call: TRBD2
cdr3_nt: TGTGCCAGCTCTGACTCAATCGGGGGGAACATTCAGTACTTC; cdr3_aa: CASSDSIGGNIQYF; j_call: TRBJ2-4; clone_size: .; v_call: TRBV3-1/TRBV3-2; d_call: TRBD2
cdr3_nt: TGTGCCAGCGGAACAGAAAGCAATCAGCCCCAGCATTTT; cdr3_aa: CASGTESNQPQHF; j_call: TRBJ1-5; clone_size: .; v_call: TRBV6-5; d_call: .
cdr3_nt: TGTGCCAGCAGCGGGACAGGGGCCCGCTCCTACGAGCAGTACTTC; cdr3_aa: CASSGTGARSYEQYF; j_call: TRBJ2-7; clone_size: .; v_call: TRBV5-4; d_call: TRBD1
cdr3_nt: TGCGCCAGCAGCTCTGGTACAGGGGGCTGGAGCACAGATACGCAGTATTTT; cdr3_aa: CASSSGTGGWSTDTQYF; j_call: TRBJ2-3; clone_size: .; v_call: TRBV5-1; d_call: TRBD1
cdr3_nt: TGTGCCAGCAGCTTAGTCGGGGGGGCAGGAGATACGCAGTATTTT; cdr3_aa: CASSLVGGAGDTQYF; j_call: TRBJ2-3; clone_size: .; v_call: TRBV11-2; d_call: TRBD2
cdr3_nt: TGCGCCAGCAAACGGGGGGTGGCCGGGGAGCTGTTTTTT; cdr3_aa: CASKRGVAGELFF; j_call: TRBJ2-2; clone_size: few; v_call: TRBV10-2; d_call: TRBD2
cdr3_nt: TGTGCCAGCAGCTTATTGGTGTCAGGCACAGATACGCAGTATTTT; cdr3_aa: CASSLLVSGTDTQYF; j_call: TRBJ2-3; clone_size: .; v_call: TRBV5-4; d_call: .
cdr3_nt: TGCAGCGTTAACCTAGCGGGGGGCGATATTTGGATTTACAATGAGCAGTTCTTC; cdr3_aa: CSVNLAGGDIWIYNEQFF; j_call: TRBJ2-1; clone_size: .; v_call: TRBV29-1; d_call: TRBD2
cdr3_nt: TGTGCCAGTAGTATCCCCTCCTTCGACTTCCATAGCAATCAGCCCCAGCATTTT; cdr3_aa: CASSIPSFDFHSNQPQHF; j_call: TRBJ1-5; clone_size: .; v_call: TRBV19; d_call: .
cdr3_nt: TGTGCCAGCTCACCCGGGACAGGGAGCTCTGGGGCCAACGTCCTGACTTTC; cdr3_aa: CASSPGTGSSGANVLTF; j_call: TRBJ2-6; clone_size: .; v_call: TRBV18; d_call: TRBD1
cdr3_nt: TGCAGCGTTGAAGATCGGGGGAGCACAGATACGCAGTATTTT; cdr3_aa: CSVEDRGSTDTQYF; j_call: TRBJ2-3; clone_size: .; v_call: TRBV29-1; d_call: .
cdr3_nt: TGTGCCATCAGCCCGGACAGGGGGGATGAAGCTTTCTTT; cdr3_aa: CAISPDRGDEAFF; j_call: TRBJ1-1; clone_size: .; v_call: TRBV10-3; d_call: TRBD1
cdr3_nt: TGTGCCAGCAGTCCAACCCCGGGACTAGCGGTCTTCGCCGGGGAGCTGTTTTTT; cdr3_aa: CASSPTPGLAVFAGELFF; j_call: TRBJ2-2; clone_size: .; v_call: TRBV28; d_call: TRBD2
cdr3_nt: TGTGCCAGCAGCGGTAACGGAGCGAACACTGAAGCTTTCTTT; cdr3_aa: CASSGNGANTEAFF; j_call: TRBJ1-1; clone_size: .; v_call: TRBV9; d_call: .
cdr3_nt: TGTGCCAGCAAGGGGGTCAGGGACGGCGGTCAGCCCCAGCATTTT; cdr3_aa: CASKGVRDGGQPQHF; j_call: TRBJ1-5; clone_size: .; v_call: TRBV6-5; d_call: .
cdr3_nt: TGTGCCAGCAGCTTGGGGTCCGGGTGGAACACTGAAGCTTTCTTT; cdr3_aa: CASSLGSGWNTEAFF; j_call: TRBJ1-1; clone_size: once; v_call: TRBV5-8; d_call: .
cdr3_nt: TGTGCCAGCAGCCTGGGGGGGGGATACACCGGGGAGCTGTTTTTT; cdr3_aa: CASSLGGGYTGELFF; j_call: TRBJ2-2; clone_size: .; v_call: TRBV4-2; d_call: TRBD2
cdr3_nt: TGTGCCAGCGGTTTGGATCGGGGGCAGGGGGTTACCAACACTGAAGCTTTCTTT; cdr3_aa: CASGLDRGQGVTNTEAFF; j_call: TRBJ1-1; clone_size: .; v_call: TRBV2; d_call: TRBD1
cdr3_nt: TGTGCCAGCAGTTACTCCTCGCCCGGGGGGACCACTGAAGCTTTCTTT; cdr3_aa: CASSYSSPGGTTEAFF; j_call: TRBJ1-1; clone_size: .; v_call: TRBV6-5; d_call: .